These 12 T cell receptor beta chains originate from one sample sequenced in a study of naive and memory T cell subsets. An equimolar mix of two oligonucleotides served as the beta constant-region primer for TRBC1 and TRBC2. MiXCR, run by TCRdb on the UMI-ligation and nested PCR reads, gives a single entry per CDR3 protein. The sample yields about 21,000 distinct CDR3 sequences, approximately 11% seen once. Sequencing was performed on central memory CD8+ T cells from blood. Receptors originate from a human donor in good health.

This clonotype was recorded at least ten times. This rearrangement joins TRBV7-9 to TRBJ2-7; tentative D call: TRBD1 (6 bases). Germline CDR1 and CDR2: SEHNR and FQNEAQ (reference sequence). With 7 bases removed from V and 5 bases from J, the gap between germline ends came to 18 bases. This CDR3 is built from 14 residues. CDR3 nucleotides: TGTGCCAGCACCGCCCAGGGGTTCGGCCACGAGCAGTACTTC. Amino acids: CASTAQGFGHEQYF. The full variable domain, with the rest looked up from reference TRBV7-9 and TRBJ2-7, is DTGVSQNPRHKITKRGQNVTFRCDPISEHNRLYWYRQTLGQGPEFLTYFQNEAQLEKSRLLSDRFSAERPKGSFSTLEIQRTEQGDSAMYLCASTAQGFGHEQYFGPGTRLTVT.

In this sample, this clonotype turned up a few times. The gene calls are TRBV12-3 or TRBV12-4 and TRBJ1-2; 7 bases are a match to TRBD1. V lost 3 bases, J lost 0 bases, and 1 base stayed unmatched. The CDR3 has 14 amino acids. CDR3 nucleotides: TGTGCCAGCAGTTTGGGACAGTCTAACTATGGCTACACCTTC. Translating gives CASSLGQSNYGYTF.

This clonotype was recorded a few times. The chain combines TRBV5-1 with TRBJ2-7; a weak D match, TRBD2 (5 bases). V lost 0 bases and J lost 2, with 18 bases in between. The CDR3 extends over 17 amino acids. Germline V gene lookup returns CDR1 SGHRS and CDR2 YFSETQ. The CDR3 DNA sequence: TGCGCCAGCAGCTTGGCCCCTCCCGCGGAGGACCCCTACGAGCAGTACTTC. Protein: CASSLAPPAEDPYEQYF.

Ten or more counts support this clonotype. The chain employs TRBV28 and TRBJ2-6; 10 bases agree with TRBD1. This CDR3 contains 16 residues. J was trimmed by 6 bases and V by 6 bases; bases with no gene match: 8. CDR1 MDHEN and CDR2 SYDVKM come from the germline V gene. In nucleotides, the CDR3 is TGTGCCAGCAGAAGACAGGGGGCGGCTGAGGCCAACGTCCTGACTTTC. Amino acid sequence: CASRRQGAAEANVLTF.

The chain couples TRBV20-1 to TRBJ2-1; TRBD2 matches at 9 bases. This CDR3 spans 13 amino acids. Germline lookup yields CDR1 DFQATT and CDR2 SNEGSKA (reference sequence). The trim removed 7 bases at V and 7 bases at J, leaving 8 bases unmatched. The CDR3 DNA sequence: TGCAGTGGCCAGCGGGAGGAGTGGAATGAGCAGTTCTTC. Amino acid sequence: CSGQREEWNEQFF.

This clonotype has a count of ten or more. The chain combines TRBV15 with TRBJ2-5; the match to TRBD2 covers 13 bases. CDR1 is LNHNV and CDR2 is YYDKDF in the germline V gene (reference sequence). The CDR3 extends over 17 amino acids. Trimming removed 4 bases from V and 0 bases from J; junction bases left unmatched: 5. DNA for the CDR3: TGTGCCACCAGCACGGGACTAGCGGGACGAAACCAAGAGACCCAGTACTTC. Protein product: CATSTGLAGRNQETQYF.

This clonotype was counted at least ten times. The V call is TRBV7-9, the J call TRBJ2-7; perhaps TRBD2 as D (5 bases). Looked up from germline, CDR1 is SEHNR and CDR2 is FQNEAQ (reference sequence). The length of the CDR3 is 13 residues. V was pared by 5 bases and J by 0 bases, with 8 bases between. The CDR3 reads CASSGLSSYEQYF. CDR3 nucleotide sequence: TGTGCCAGCAGCGGACTCAGCTCCTACGAGCAGTACTTC. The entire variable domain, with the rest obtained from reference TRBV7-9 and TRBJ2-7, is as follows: DTGVSQNPRHKITKRGQNVTFRCDPISEHNRLYWYRQTLGQGPEFLTYFQNEAQLEKSRLLSDRFSAERPKGSFSTLEIQRTEQGDSAMYLCASSGLSSYEQYFGPGTRLTVT.

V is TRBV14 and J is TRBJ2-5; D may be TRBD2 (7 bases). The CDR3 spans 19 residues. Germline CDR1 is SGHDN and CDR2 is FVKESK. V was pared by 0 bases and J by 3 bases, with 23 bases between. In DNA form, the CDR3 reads TGTGCCAGCAGCCAAGATGGGATCGCGGCAGGGGCGGGAGAAGAGACCCAGTACTTC. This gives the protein CASSQDGIAAGAGEETQYF.

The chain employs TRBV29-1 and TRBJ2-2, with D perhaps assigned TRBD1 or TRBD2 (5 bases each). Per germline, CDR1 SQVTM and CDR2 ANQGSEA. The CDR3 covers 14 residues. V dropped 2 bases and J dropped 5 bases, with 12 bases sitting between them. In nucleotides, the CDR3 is TGCAGCGTTGAAAGCCAGGGAGTTACCGGGGAGCTGTTTTTT. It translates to CSVESQGVTGELFF.

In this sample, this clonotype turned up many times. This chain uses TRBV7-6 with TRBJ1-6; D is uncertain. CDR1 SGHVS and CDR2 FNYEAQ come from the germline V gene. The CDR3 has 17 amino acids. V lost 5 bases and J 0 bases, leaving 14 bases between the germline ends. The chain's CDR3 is CASSPFSPRSYNSPLHF. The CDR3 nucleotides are TGTGCCAGCAGCCCCTTTTCCCCCCGCTCCTATAATTCACCCCTCCACTTT.

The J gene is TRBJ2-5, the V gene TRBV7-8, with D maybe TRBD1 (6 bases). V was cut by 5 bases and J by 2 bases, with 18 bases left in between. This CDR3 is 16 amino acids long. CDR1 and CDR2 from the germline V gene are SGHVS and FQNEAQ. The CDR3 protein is CASSGIRGQLQETQYF. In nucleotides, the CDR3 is TGTGCCAGCAGCGGAATACGAGGACAGCTTCAAGAGACCCAGTACTTC.

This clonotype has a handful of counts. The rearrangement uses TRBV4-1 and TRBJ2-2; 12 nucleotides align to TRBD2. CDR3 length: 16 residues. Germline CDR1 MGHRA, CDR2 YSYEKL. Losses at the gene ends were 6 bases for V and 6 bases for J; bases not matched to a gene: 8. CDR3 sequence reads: CASRLLAGGGAGELFF. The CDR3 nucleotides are TGCGCCAGCAGACTACTAGCGGGAGGTGGGGCCGGGGAGCTGTTTTTT.